The present entry profiles one TCR beta chain with its context. The V and J ends lost 0 bases and 8 bases respectively, with 13 bases between them. This CDR3 spans 14 amino acids. Germline CDR1 is MNHEY and CDR2 is SVGAGI. Per the study methods: The authors estimated nucleated cell counts from reference gene primer amplification. Some clones are missing from TCRdb's copy, which holds only in-frame ones; the method was immunoSEQ multiplex PCR. The V and J calls and clone size come from that table; D and trimming were worked out from the DNA. The data contain some 200,000 clones, 85% to 90% of them seen just once; the ten biggest clones take up 4.4%. The data were taken from a study of blood T cell repertoires in COVID-19. Turning to the study itself: PBMCs, B-cell-depleted T cells, or T cells provided the cDNA or gDNA that made up the material.

The sequence derives from a man aged 50 to 60 with acute or convalescent COVID-19. V usage is TRBV6-5 and J usage is TRBJ1-2; no clear D. The source material was peripheral blood. The CDR3 sequence: CASSYSPEVRGYTF. The CDR3 region has the DNA TGTGCCAGCAGTTACTCGCCGGAGGTGAGGGGCTACACCTTC.